A selection of T cell receptor beta chains follows, all from one sample in a study of blood T cell repertoires in COVID-19. Only in-frame clones appear in the TCRdb table, and some are missing; sequencing was by immunoSEQ multiplex PCR. This sample carries about 330,000 clones, approximately 87% of them seen once, and the ten largest clones take about 5%. Material for sequencing was PBMCs or T cells enriched from blood (not recorded which). The receptors were sampled from a young woman who had recovered from COVID-19. Both conserved end residues are part of each CDR3. A D gene is named only where the DNA matches it firmly. Size is omitted from some rows. Given values are once, few, many or a class for expanded clones.

>-|TRBV7-9|TRBJ2-1|-
CASSLGGEGALYNEQFF
TGTGCCAGCAGCTTGGGAGGAGAGGGGGCCTTATACAATGAGCAGTTCTTC
>few|TRBV19|TRBJ1-2|TRBD1
CASSETGTYGYTF
TGTGCCAGTAGCGAGACAGGGACCTATGGCTACACCTTC
>few|TRBV7-8|TRBJ2-1|-
CASSLYALSYNEQFF
TGTGCCAGCAGCTTATACGCACTATCCTACAATGAGCAGTTCTTC
>-|TRBV7-9|TRBJ1-1|-
CASSLPLMTEAFF
TGTGCCAGCAGCTTACCGCTAATGACTGAAGCTTTCTTT
>few|TRBV19|TRBJ1-2|TRBD1
CASSIFFTGGSYGYTF
TGTGCCAGTAGTATCTTTTTTACAGGGGGGAGCTATGGCTACACCTTC
>-|TRBV6-2/TRBV6-3|TRBJ1-5|-
CASSAYRAVSNQPQHF
TGTGCCAGCAGTGCTTACAGGGCAGTCAGCAATCAGCCCCAGCATTTT
>-|TRBV5-1|TRBJ1-6|TRBD1
CASSFLTGPSPLHF
TGCGCCAGCAGCTTTTTGACAGGGCCCTCACCCCTCCACTTT
>-|TRBV27|TRBJ2-1|TRBD2
CASSPGGGLNEQFF
TGTGCCAGCAGTCCGGGGGGGGGCCTGAATGAGCAGTTCTTC
>-|TRBV5-1|TRBJ1-6|TRBD1
CASSLETGGNSPLHF
TGCGCCAGCAGCTTGGAGACAGGGGGCAATTCACCCCTCCACTTT
>-|TRBV6-1|TRBJ1-1|-
CASSDRLGSTEAFF
TGTGCCAGCAGTGATAGGCTAGGGAGCACTGAAGCTTTCTTT
>-|TRBV3-1/TRBV3-2|TRBJ2-5|TRBD1
CASSQRTGGETQYF
TGTGCCAGCAGCCAACGGACAGGGGGCGAGACCCAGTACTTC
>-|TRBV12-5|TRBJ2-5|-
CASGNGQMYQETQYF
TGTGCTAGTGGAAATGGACAGATGTACCAAGAGACCCAGTACTTC
>-|TRBV5-6|TRBJ1-1|-
CASSLGAGLVTEAFF
TGTGCCAGCAGCTTGGGTGCAGGGTTGGTCACTGAAGCTTTCTTT
>-|TRBV7-7|TRBJ2-1|TRBD2
CASSPFGGALNEQFF
TGTGCCAGCAGCCCGTTCGGGGGGGCCCTCAATGAGCAGTTCTTC
>-|TRBV2|TRBJ1-4|-
CASSEQGGEKLFF
TGTGCCAGCAGTGAACAGGGAGGTGAAAAACTGTTTTTT
>-|TRBV3-1/TRBV3-2|TRBJ1-2|TRBD1
CASSQPTRTGDATYYGYTF
TGTGCCAGCAGCCAACCAACCCGGACAGGGGACGCTACTTACTATGGCTACACCTTC
>-|TRBV15|TRBJ1-5|-
CATSRGYSNEPQHF
TGTGCCACCAGCAGAGGTTACTCGAATGAGCCCCAGCATTTT
>-|TRBV4-1|TRBJ1-5|-
CASSQDLTGSNQPQHF
TGCGCCAGCAGCCAAGATTTGACAGGAAGCAATCAGCCCCAGCATTTT
>-|TRBV12-5|TRBJ2-3|-
CASKPDALGADTQYF
TGTGCTAGTAAACCGGACGCCCTCGGGGCAGATACGCAGTATTTT
>once|TRBV4-1|TRBJ2-1|TRBD2
CASSQVAGTSTNEQFF
TGCGCCAGCAGCCAAGTCGCCGGGACTAGTACCAATGAGCAGTTCTTC
>-|TRBV27|TRBJ2-1|-
CASSPRDIWDEQFF
TGTGCCAGCAGTCCCCGGGACATTTGGGATGAGCAGTTCTTC
>few|TRBV9|TRBJ1-2|-
CASSTREGLKYGYTF
TGTGCCAGCAGCACTAGGGAGGGATTAAAGTATGGCTACACCTTC
>-|TRBV3-1/TRBV3-2|TRBJ1-2|TRBD1
CASSQDGGTGYGYTF
TGTGCCAGCAGCCAAGACGGGGGGACAGGCTATGGCTACACCTTC
>-|TRBV19|TRBJ2-1|TRBD1
CASSVTGGPYNEQFF
TGTGCCAGTAGTGTTACAGGGGGACCCTACAATGAGCAGTTCTTC
>-|TRBV7-2|TRBJ2-5|-
CASSLGRVSETQYF
TGTGCCAGCAGCTTAGGCAGGGTGTCGGAGACCCAGTACTTC
>-|TRBV5-8|TRBJ2-3|TRBD2
CASPGLAGGEFGTDTQYF
TGTGCCAGCCCGGGACTAGCGGGGGGGGAGTTTGGCACAGATACGCAGTATTTT
>-|TRBV7-9|TRBJ2-7|TRBD1
CASSLEGTGSYEQYF
TGTGCCAGCAGCTTAGAGGGGACAGGTTCCTACGAGCAGTACTTC
>-|TRBV4-1|TRBJ2-2|TRBD1
CASSQGQGPSTGELFF
TGCGCCAGCAGCCAAGGACAGGGCCCCTCCACCGGGGAGCTGTTTTTT
>once|TRBV3-1/TRBV3-2|TRBJ1-3|-
CASSPGISGNTIYF
TGTGCCAGCAGCCCAGGGATCTCTGGAAACACCATATATTTT
>-|TRBV13|TRBJ2-3|TRBD1
CASSLGTGPADTQYF
TGTGCCAGCAGCTTAGGGACAGGGCCCGCGGATACGCAGTATTTT
>-|TRBV27|TRBJ1-2|TRBD1
CASSLTGNYGYTF
TGTGCCAGCAGTTTGACAGGGAACTATGGCTACACCTTC
>-|TRBV7-8|TRBJ1-5|-
CASSLDFLGQRNQPQHF
TGTGCCAGCAGCTTAGATTTTCTGGGACAAAGAAATCAGCCCCAGCATTTT
>-|TRBV7-9|TRBJ1-4|-
CASSPPQAGTEKLFF
TGTGCCAGCAGCCCTCCACAGGCCGGAACGGAAAAACTGTTTTTT
>-|TRBV6-5|TRBJ2-7|-
CASSPHPGTYHF
TGTGCCAGCAGTCCACACCCCGGGACATACCACTTC
>few|TRBV30|TRBJ1-5|TRBD1
CAWGDGTGSNQPQHF
TGTGCCTGGGGAGACGGGACAGGAAGCAATCAGCCCCAGCATTTT
>-|TRBV7-9|TRBJ1-1|-
CASSLGRGISTEAFF
TGTGCCAGCAGCTTAGGAAGGGGGATCAGCACTGAAGCTTTCTTT
>-|TRBV18|TRBJ2-7|-
CASSPRGTELSYEQYF
TGTGCCAGCTCGCCTCGCGGGACGGAGCTCTCCTACGAGCAGTACTTC
>-|TRBV3-1/TRBV3-2|TRBJ1-4|TRBD1
CASSPGLEGADEKLFF
TGTGCCAGCAGCCCGGGGTTGGAGGGGGCAGACGAAAAACTGTTTTTT
>-|TRBV5-4|TRBJ2-5|-
CASSWGDRETQYF
TGTGCCAGCAGCTGGGGGGATCGGGAGACCCAGTACTTC
>once|TRBV9|TRBJ2-1|TRBD2
CASSVALAGGHEQFF
TGTGCCAGCAGCGTAGCCCTGGCGGGGGGTCATGAGCAGTTCTTC
>-|TRBV6-1|TRBJ1-6|TRBD1
CASSEDRGNNSPLHF
TGTGCCAGCAGTGAGGACAGGGGAAATAATTCACCCCTCCACTTT
>-|TRBV6-6|TRBJ2-7|TRBD1
CASSKGQRSSYEQYF
TGTGCCAGCAGTAAGGGACAGCGTAGCTCCTACGAGCAGTACTTC